This T cell receptor beta chain was recovered during a study of blood T cells in healthy people across ages. The study, taken as a whole, reports: There was a strong correlation between TCR beta diversity and naive T cell percentage. Older age went with lower TCR beta diversity per million T cells, in a roughly linear way.

Points on this clonotype: Its antigen is undetermined.

Primers used in a second PCR of roughly 6 to 11 cycles were a sample-barcoded 5' primer and a J-beta primer mix. Every sample gave at least 2.5 million paired-end reads containing CDR3. MiXCR, applied by TCRdb to the 5' RACE reads, yields one record per CDR3 protein. This table has just over 1 million distinct CDR3 sequences, 35% to 50% appearing once. About 10 milliliters of peripheral blood were drawn from each donor into EDTA-treated tubes. Germline V lookup: CDR1 DFQATT, CDR2 SNEGSKA (reference sequence). The CDR3 spans 13 residues. With 5 bases clipped from V and 7 bases from J, the junction kept 8 bases outside the gene matches.

This clonotype was obtained from a woman aged 60-70 years in good health. The V gene is TRBV20-1, the J gene TRBJ1-5; 7 bases fit TRBD1. Sequenced material: blood. The CDR3 nucleotides are TGCAGTGCTCAGTCGCACAGGGGACAGCCCCAGCATTTT. It translates to CSAQSHRGQPQHF.